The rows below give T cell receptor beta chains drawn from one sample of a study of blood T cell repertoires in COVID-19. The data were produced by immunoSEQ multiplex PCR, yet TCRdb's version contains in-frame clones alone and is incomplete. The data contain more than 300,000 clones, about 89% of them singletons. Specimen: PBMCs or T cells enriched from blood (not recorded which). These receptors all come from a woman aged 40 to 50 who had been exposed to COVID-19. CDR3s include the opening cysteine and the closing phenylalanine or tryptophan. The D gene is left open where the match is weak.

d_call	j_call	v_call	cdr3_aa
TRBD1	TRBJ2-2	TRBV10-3	CAISLGTGNTGELFF
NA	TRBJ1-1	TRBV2	CASSEGPGLGAFF
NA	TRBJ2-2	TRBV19	CASSWSLTNTGELFF
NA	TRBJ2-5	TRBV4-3	CASSQGQAQETQYF
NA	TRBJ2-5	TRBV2	CASSSIGAETQYF
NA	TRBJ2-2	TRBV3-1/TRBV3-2	CASSQGPGTGELFF
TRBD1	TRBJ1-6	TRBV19	CASSQGAKSPLHF
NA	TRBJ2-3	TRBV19	CASSMGVGTDTQYF
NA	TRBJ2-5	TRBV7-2	CASSLANWGVLETQYF
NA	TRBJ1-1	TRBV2	CASSVQGGLAEAFF
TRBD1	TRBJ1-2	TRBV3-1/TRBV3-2	CASSLKAGQGASGYTF
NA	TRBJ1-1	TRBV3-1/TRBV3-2	CASSRARWTPEAFF
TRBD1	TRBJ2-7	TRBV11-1	CASSLRTGRTYEQYF
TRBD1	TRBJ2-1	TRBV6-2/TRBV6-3	CASSTQGYNEQFF
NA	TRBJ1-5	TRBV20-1	CSASRSNQPQHF
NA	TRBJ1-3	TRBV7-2	CASSPGERGNTIYF
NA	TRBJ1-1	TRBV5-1	CASSKELGQRNTEAFF
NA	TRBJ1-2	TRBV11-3	CASSSWAQGDGYTF
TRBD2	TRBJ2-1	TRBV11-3	CASSSLAGGYNEQFF
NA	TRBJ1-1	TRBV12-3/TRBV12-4	CASSLRGGTEAFF
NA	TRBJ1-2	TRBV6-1	CASSEQPRHGYTF
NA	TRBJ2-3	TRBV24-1	CATSDSTGTSTDTQYF
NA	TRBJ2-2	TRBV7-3	CASSRRQGGNTGELFF
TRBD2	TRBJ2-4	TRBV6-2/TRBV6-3	CASSRLAGDVKNIQYF
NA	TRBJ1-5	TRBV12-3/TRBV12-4	CASSFFSVQPQHF
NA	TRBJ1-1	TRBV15	CATSHSSLGTEAFF
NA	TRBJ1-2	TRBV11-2	CASSQPLRMGPFYGYTF
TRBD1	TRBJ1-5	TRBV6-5	CAIRTGYSNQPQHF
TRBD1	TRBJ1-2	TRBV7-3	CASSSTPRQGGIYGYTF
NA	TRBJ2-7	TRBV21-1	CASSTGYEQYF
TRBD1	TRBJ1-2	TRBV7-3	CASSPDRAGGYTF
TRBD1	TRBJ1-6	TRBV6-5	CASSTGQGLEPLHF
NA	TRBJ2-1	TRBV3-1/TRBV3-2	CASSQEARTRDNEQFF
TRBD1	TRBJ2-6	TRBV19	CASSQKTGGFSGANVLTF
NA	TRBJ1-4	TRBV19	CASSIPTDSTNEKLFF
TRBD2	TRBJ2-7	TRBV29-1	CSVRTGGLREQYF
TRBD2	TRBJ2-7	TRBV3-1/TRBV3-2	CASSPYGSSGGNYEQYF
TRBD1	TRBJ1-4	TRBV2	CASSVGGQGHEKLFF
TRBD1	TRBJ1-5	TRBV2	CASRWTGDNQPQHF
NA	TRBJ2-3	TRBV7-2	CASSFGGVKTDTQYF
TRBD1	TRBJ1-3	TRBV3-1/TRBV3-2	CASSPFSTGFGNTIYF
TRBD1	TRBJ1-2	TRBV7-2	CASSLIAGGDYGYTF
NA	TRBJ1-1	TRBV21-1	CASSKGRGGQEAFF
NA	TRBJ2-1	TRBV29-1	CSVVGAAPSYNEQFF
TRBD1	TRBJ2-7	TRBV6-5	CASSSTGTGSYEQYF
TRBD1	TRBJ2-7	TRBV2	CASSGAQGAREQYF
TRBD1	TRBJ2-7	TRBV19	CASSSRQGDEQYF
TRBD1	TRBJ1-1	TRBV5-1	CASNPGTVNTEAFF
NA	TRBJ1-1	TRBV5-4	CASSSEPGRVAFF
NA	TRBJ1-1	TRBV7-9	CASALSGVGNTEAFF
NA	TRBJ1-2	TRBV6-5	CASSYRPGSRLYGYTF
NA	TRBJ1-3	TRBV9	CASSVRGSGGGNTIYF
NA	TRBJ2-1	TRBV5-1	CASSFVSHNEQFF
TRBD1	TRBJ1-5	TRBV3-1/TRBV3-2	CASSRGQGGQPQHF
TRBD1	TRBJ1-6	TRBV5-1	CASSLAVTGFRSPLHF
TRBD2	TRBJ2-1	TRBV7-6	CASSSGLAGLVGYNEQFF
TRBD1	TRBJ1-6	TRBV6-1	CASSEGQVNSPLHF
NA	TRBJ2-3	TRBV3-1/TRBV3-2	CASSQDSVGYTQYF
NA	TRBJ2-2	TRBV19	CASSWAGNLVGGELFF
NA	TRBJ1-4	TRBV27	CASSFRGEKLFF